The rows below give T cell receptor beta chains drawn from one sample of a study of blood T cell repertoires in COVID-19. Measured with immunoSEQ multiplex PCR; TCRdb has only the in-frame clones, and not every one. The sample carries approximately 360,000 clones, over 80% recorded once. Sequencing was performed on PBMCs or T cells enriched from blood (not recorded which). The receptors originated from a woman aged 45-59 years who had recovered from COVID-19. Each CDR3 is given with its conserved first and last residue. The D gene is left open where the match is weak. Not every row has a clone size; where given, it reads once, few, many or a size class.

NA | NA | TRBJ2-5 | TRBV29-1 | TGCAGCGTTGGCGCGGAGACCCAGTACTTC | CSVGAETQYF
TRBD1 | NA | TRBJ1-2 | TRBV7-2 | TGTGCCAGCAGCCCCGGGGGCGGACAGGGGGCTTATGGCTACACCTTC | CASSPGGGQGAYGYTF
NA | NA | TRBJ1-1 | TRBV11-1 | TGTGCCAGCAGCTTACAGTTGAACACTGAAGCTTTCTTT | CASSLQLNTEAFF
NA | NA | TRBJ1-4 | TRBV27 | TGTGCCAGCAGCTTCGCGGGCCCGGGGGAAAAACTGTTTTTT | CASSFAGPGEKLFF
TRBD1 | NA | TRBJ1-6 | TRBV7-2 | TGTGCCAGCAGCCATCCACAGGGGAAACTCCACTTT | CASSHPQGKLHF
NA | NA | TRBJ1-2 | TRBV14 | TGTGCCAGCAGCCAAGATACCCCCTCCGGGGAAAGGGATGGCTACACCTTC | CASSQDTPSGERDGYTF
NA | NA | TRBJ1-5 | TRBV4-3 | TGCGCCAGCAGCCAAGAGGCAGGGGATAGCAATCAGCCCCAGCATTTT | CASSQEAGDSNQPQHF
NA | NA | TRBJ2-1 | TRBV20-1 | TGCAGTGCTGGAGCTACGGAGGAGCAGTTCTTC | CSAGATEEQFF
TRBD1 | NA | TRBJ1-2 | TRBV10-3 | TGTGCCATCACCGGGACAGGGCCCCTTCAGGGGGGCTACACCTTC | CAITGTGPLQGGYTF
NA | NA | TRBJ2-5 | TRBV7-9 | TGTGCCAGCAGCTCGTTACAGGGTAGCGAGACCCAGTACTTC | CASSSLQGSETQYF
TRBD1 | NA | TRBJ1-2 | TRBV2 | TGTGCCAGCAGCGGGGACAGCCCCTATGGCTACACCTTC | CASSGDSPYGYTF
NA | NA | TRBJ1-2 | TRBV4-3 | TGCGCCAGCAGCCAAGACACGCACAGTGCCTATGGCTACACCTTC | CASSQDTHSAYGYTF
NA | NA | TRBJ1-2 | TRBV15 | TGTGCCACCAGCAGGTTTCCCGACGGGGGTCGAGGCTATGGCTACACCTTC | CATSRFPDGGRGYGYTF
NA | NA | TRBJ1-3 | TRBV4-2 | TGTGCCAGCAGCCACCACTCTGGAAACACCATATATTTT | CASSHHSGNTIYF
TRBD1 | few | TRBJ1-1 | TRBV7-9 | TGTGCCAGCAGCCCCCCGTGGGACAGGAACACTGAAGCTTTCTTT | CASSPPWDRNTEAFF
NA | NA | TRBJ1-5 | TRBV30 | TGTGCCTGGAAACAGGGTCCCAGTCAGCCCCAGCATTTT | CAWKQGPSQPQHF
TRBD2 | NA | TRBJ2-1 | TRBV24-1 | TGTGCCACCAGTGATGGGAGACTAGCGGGACTCAATGAGCAGTTCTTC | CATSDGRLAGLNEQFF
NA | few | TRBJ1-4 | TRBV2 | TGTGCCAGCAGTGGGTCCCGGGGGGATGAAAAACTGTTTTTT | CASSGSRGDEKLFF
NA | few | TRBJ1-2 | TRBV3-1/TRBV3-2 | TGTGCCAGCAGCCAAGATCTTCAGTATGGCTACACCTTC | CASSQDLQYGYTF
NA | NA | TRBJ1-1 | TRBV30 | TGTGCCTGGAAGGCGATGGGGGGCACTGAAGCTTTCTTT | CAWKAMGGTEAFF
NA | NA | TRBJ1-2 | TRBV9 | TGTGCCAGCAGCGTAGGCGGGAACGGAGCTGGTTCTAACTATGGCTACACCTTC | CASSVGGNGAGSNYGYTF
TRBD2 | NA | TRBJ2-1 | TRBV9 | TGTGCCAGCAGCCCTAGGACTAGGTTAGATTTTGAGCAGTTCTTC | CASSPRTRLDFEQFF
NA | once | TRBJ2-1 | TRBV5-1 | TGCGCCAGCAGCTTGGCCCAAAACAATGAGCAGTTCTTC | CASSLAQNNEQFF
NA | once | TRBJ2-7 | TRBV28 | TGTGCCAGCAGTTTAACCCTGCGAGGCGACGAGCAGTACTTC | CASSLTLRGDEQYF
NA | once | TRBJ1-1 | TRBV5-5 | TGTGCCAGCAGCCGGGGGGTCGACGGCACTGAAGCTTTCTTT | CASSRGVDGTEAFF
NA | NA | TRBJ1-2 | TRBV7-2 | TGTGCCAGCAGCCATGGCGGCGTCGGGCAGGGAAACTATGGCTACACCTTC | CASSHGGVGQGNYGYTF
TRBD1 | NA | TRBJ1-2 | TRBV5-1 | TGCGCCAGCAGCTCGGGATCCGGGACAGCTAACTATGGCTACACCTTC | CASSSGSGTANYGYTF
NA | many | TRBJ1-2 | TRBV30 | TGTGCCTGGGCCGGGGGGGCCGGGGCTGTGGGTGGCTACACCTTC | CAWAGGAGAVGGYTF
NA | once | TRBJ1-2 | TRBV7-9 | TGTGCCAGCAGCTTAATAGGCGGCACAAGGGGCGGAGGCTACACCTTC | CASSLIGGTRGGGYTF
TRBD1 | NA | TRBJ2-7 | TRBV27 | TGTGCCAGCAGTTTACTGAATACAGGGGGCCCGAGGACCTACGAGCAGTACTTC | CASSLLNTGGPRTYEQYF
TRBD2 | NA | TRBJ2-3 | TRBV5-1 | TGCGCCAGCAGCTTGTCTAGCGGGAGGGCCGGGGATACGCAGTATTTT | CASSLSSGRAGDTQYF
NA | NA | TRBJ1-5 | TRBV19 | TGTGCCAGTACTCCCTTAGCCTATAGCAATCAGCCCCAGCATTTT | CASTPLAYSNQPQHF
TRBD1 | NA | TRBJ2-7 | TRBV11-3 | TGTGCCAGCAGCAGAACAGGGGGCTCCTACGAGCAGTACTTC | CASSRTGGSYEQYF
NA | NA | TRBJ1-3 | TRBV9 | TGTGCCAGCAGCCTAACGACAGGCTCTGGAAACACCATATATTTT | CASSLTTGSGNTIYF
TRBD2 | NA | TRBJ2-7 | TRBV5-1 | TGCGCCAGCAGCACCGGGACCCTAGCGGGAGTCTACGAGCAGTACTTC | CASSTGTLAGVYEQYF
TRBD1 | NA | TRBJ1-1 | TRBV3-1/TRBV3-2 | TGTGCCAGCAGCCAAGGAGGACAGGGAGCTTTCTTT | CASSQGGQGAFF
NA | once | TRBJ2-5 | TRBV7-2 | TGTGCCAGCAGCTTCCCCCCCAGAGAGACCCAGTACTTC | CASSFPPRETQYF
NA | NA | TRBJ1-1 | TRBV10-3 | TGTGCCATCAGTGAGTCGGGCCAGTTGAACACTGAAGCTTTCTTT | CAISESGQLNTEAFF
NA | NA | TRBJ1-6 | TRBV11-1 | TGTGCCAGCAGCTTCAGGGGCAAGGATAATTCACCCCTCCACTTT | CASSFRGKDNSPLHF
NA | NA | TRBJ1-2 | TRBV30 | TGTGCCTGGAAAAGTTCAGGGGACGGCTACACCTTC | CAWKSSGDGYTF
NA | NA | TRBJ1-6 | TRBV5-4 | TGTGCCAGCAGGGCGGGGGGGGTCTTAAATTCACCCCTCCACTTT | CASRAGGVLNSPLHF
NA | NA | TRBJ2-4 | TRBV6-5 | TGTGCCAGCAGTTCCAGGGGTAAAAACATTCAGTACTTC | CASSSRGKNIQYF
TRBD2 | NA | TRBJ2-5 | TRBV13 | TGTGCCAGCAGCTCGCCTAGCGGGAGTGAGACCCAGTACTTC | CASSSPSGSETQYF
TRBD2 | once | TRBJ2-1 | TRBV7-3 | TGTGCCAGCAGCTCTACTAGCGGGAGGCAGAGTGAGCAGTTCTTC | CASSSTSGRQSEQFF
NA | once | TRBJ2-2 | TRBV9 | TGTGCCAGCAGCACACGACAAGGTGGAACCGGGGAGCTGTTTTTT | CASSTRQGGTGELFF
NA | NA | TRBJ2-7 | TRBV7-2 | TGTGCCAGCAGCGGGAGCTACGAGCAGTACTTC | CASSGSYEQYF
TRBD1 | NA | TRBJ1-6 | TRBV30 | TGTGCCTCGGACAGGAACAATAATTCACCCCTCCACTTT | CASDRNNNSPLHF
NA | NA | TRBJ1-4 | TRBV7-2 | TGTGCCAGCAGCCGTCAGGGGAGTAATGAAAAACTGTTTTTT | CASSRQGSNEKLFF
TRBD1 | NA | TRBJ1-1 | TRBV19 | TGTGCCAGTAGTATAGGGGAGATCCGGGACAGGGTTTGGAACACTGAAGCTTTCTTT | CASSIGEIRDRVWNTEAFF
TRBD2 | NA | TRBJ2-1 | TRBV13 | TGTGCCAGCAGCCCCCAGACTAGCGGGGTCTACAATGAGCAGTTCTTC | CASSPQTSGVYNEQFF
NA | NA | TRBJ2-2 | TRBV9 | TGTGCCAGCGTCCGTGGGCCAACGAACACCGGGGAGCTGTTTTTT | CASVRGPTNTGELFF
TRBD1 | NA | TRBJ2-1 | TRBV19 | TGTGCCAGTAGGACGACAGGGATCTACAATGAGCAGTTCTTC | CASRTTGIYNEQFF
TRBD2 | NA | TRBJ2-1 | TRBV7-3 | TGTGCCAGCAGCCCGACTAGCGGGGGGGCGTCTGAGCAGTTCTTC | CASSPTSGGASEQFF